One sample yielded the 29 T cell receptor beta chains listed below, sequenced in a study of OX40 agonist ivuxolimab in advanced cancers. The method was immunoSEQ multiplex PCR; TCRdb's version includes in-frame clones alone and lacks a portion of them. The table has some 90,000 clones, more than 70% seen once. Sequences were derived from CD4+ or CD8+ T cells sorted from blood, sampled in a trial of the OX40 agonist ivuxolimab. These receptors all stem from an adult with an advanced solid tumor such as melanoma, head and neck, liver or kidney cancer.

The rearrangement links TRBV4-2 to TRBJ2-1; tentatively, D is TRBD2 (6 bases). Germline CDR1 is LGHNA and CDR2 is YNFKEQ. V lost 0 bases to trimming and J lost 5 bases, with 11 bases between them. The CDR3 has 15 residues. CDR3 loop: CASSQEGSGDNEQFF. In nucleotides, the CDR3 is TGTGCCAGCAGCCAAGAAGGTTCGGGGGACAATGAGCAGTTCTTC.

V usage is TRBV28 and J usage is TRBJ1-4; no reliable D call. The CDR3 loop spans 11 amino acids. Germline V gene sequence: CDR1 MDHEN, CDR2 SYDVKM. Trimming took 8 bases from V and 3 from J, leaving 4 bases between them. Here the CDR3 DNA reads TGTGCCAGCGTTTCTAATGAAAAACTGTTTTTT. Translation gives CASVSNEKLFF.

This sequence joins TRBV7-9 and TRBJ1-5; TRBD1 matches at 8 bases. J gave up 7 bases and V 3 bases, and 11 bases lay outside the gene matches. Looked up from germline, CDR1 is SEHNR and CDR2 is FQNEAQ (reference sequence). The CDR3 has 16 amino acids. CDR3 region: CASSFSGGQGIQPQHF. The CDR3, as DNA: TGTGCCAGCAGCTTTTCAGGTGGACAGGGTATCCAGCCCCAGCATTTT.

The chain uses TRBV5-1 and TRBJ1-1; 7 positions match TRBD1. V trimming: 4 bases; J trimming: 4 bases; junction bases outside the gene matches: 7. Germline CDR1 is SGHRS and CDR2 is YFSETQ. The CDR3 has 14 amino acids. This CDR3 is CASSIQTGTTEAFF. Written as DNA, the CDR3 is TGCGCCAGCAGCATCCAGACAGGGACCACTGAAGCTTTCTTT.

The V and J genes are TRBV29-1 and TRBJ2-5; tentatively, D is TRBD2 (6 bases). Germline CDR1 reads SQVTM; CDR2 reads ANQGSEA. The CDR3 covers 14 residues. Trimming took 2 bases from V and 5 from J, leaving 15 bases between them. The CDR3 protein is CSVEILQGLETQYF. The CDR3 DNA reads TGCAGCGTTGAAATCCTTCAGGGACTGGAGACCCAGTACTTC.

J is TRBJ2-6 and V is TRBV19; TRBD1 aligns across 8 bases. There are 16 residues in the CDR3. CDR1 and CDR2 from the germline V gene are LNHDA and SQIVND (reference sequence). The V and J ends lost 4 bases and 0 bases, in that order; junction bases with no gene match: 2. The CDR3 here is CASSTGGHSGANVLTF. CDR3 DNA: TGTGCCAGTAGTACAGGGGGCCACTCTGGGGCCAACGTCCTGACTTTC.

The CDR3 reads CASSSPDRGLGQPQHF. The CDR3, as DNA: TGTGCCAGCAGCTCTCCGGACAGGGGGCTGGGTCAGCCCCAGCATTTT. This rearrangement joins TRBV7-2 to TRBJ1-5, with 11 bases lining up with TRBD1. The CDR3 has 16 residues. Germline CDR1 reads SGHTA; CDR2 reads FQGNSA. Unmatched junction bases numbered 8, after V lost 4 bases and J lost 6 bases.

This clone came up a few times. The V gene is TRBV7-9, the J gene TRBJ1-5; D unresolved. The CDR3 length is 15 residues. CDR1 and CDR2 from the germline V gene are SEHNR and FQNEAQ (reference sequence). Trimming removed 1 base from V and 2 bases from J, with 9 bases in between. The CDR3, as DNA: TGTGCCAGCAGCTTAGAAGGGCACGGCAATCAGCCCCAGCATTTT. Translated, it gives CASSLEGHGNQPQHF.

The genes are TRBV25-1 and TRBJ1-4, with TRBD1 as a possible D gene (5 bases). V was clipped by 4 bases and J by 3 bases, with 6 bases between them. Looked up from germline, CDR1 is MGHDK and CDR2 is SYGVNS. This CDR3 comprises 13 residues. The CDR3 protein is CASSARANEKLFF. Here the CDR3 DNA reads TGTGCCAGCAGTGCCAGGGCTAATGAAAAACTGTTTTTT.

J is TRBJ2-1 and V is TRBV11-3, with D perhaps matching TRBD2 (5 bases). This CDR3 comprises 12 residues. Germline CDR1 is SGHNT and CDR2 is YENEEA. V dropped 5 bases and J dropped 9 bases, with 11 bases sitting between them. CDR3 bases: TGTGCCAGCAGCCAGCAACTAGTTGAGCAGTTCTTC. It codes for CASSQQLVEQFF.

The chain carries TRBV11-2 and TRBJ1-2; D ambiguous. V lost 0 bases and J lost 1, with 9 bases in between. Germline V gives CDR1 SGHAT, CDR2 FQNNGV. The CDR3 extends over 15 amino acids. This CDR3 reads CASSLETDSNYGYTF. CDR3 in DNA: TGTGCCAGCAGCTTAGAAACGGATAGTAACTATGGCTACACCTTC.

The chain joins TRBV6-4 to TRBJ2-1, with TRBD2 matching 10 bases. CDR1 and CDR2 (germline): MRHNA, SNTAGT. The ends lost 6 bases at V and 4 bases at J; junction bases unmatched: 12. CDR3 length equals 17 residues. CDR3 sequence: CASSRHQASGGYNEQFF. In nucleotides, the CDR3 is TGTGCCAGCAGCCGACACCAGGCTAGCGGGGGTTACAATGAGCAGTTCTTC.

The chain uses TRBV4-1 and TRBJ2-3; D possibly corresponds to TRBD2 (6 bases). CDR1 is MGHRA and CDR2 is YSYEKL in the germline V gene. The CDR3 is 15 residues long. The V end lost 0 bases, the J end lost 4 bases, and 11 bases lay between the germline ends. The CDR3, as DNA: TGCGCCAGCAGCCAAGAAATGGAGGGCCCAGATACGCAGTATTTT. This codes for CASSQEMEGPDTQYF.

The CDR3 DNA reads TGTGCCAGCAGCTTTTACGGGACTAGCGGGAGGTCGGGCACCGGGGAGCTGTTTTTT. It encodes CASSFYGTSGRSGTGELFF. The rearrangement links TRBV7-8 to TRBJ2-2, with 15 bases lining up with TRBD2. The CDR3 runs 19 residues. Germline values: CDR1 SGHVS, CDR2 FQNEAQ. Trimming cost V 3 bases and J 4 bases; bases outside gene matches: 9.

J is TRBJ1-1 and V is TRBV6-1, with TRBD1 as a possible D gene (6 bases). Per germline, CDR1 MNHNS and CDR2 SASEGT. This CDR3 region has 13 residues. Between the trimmed V and J ends, which lost 6 bases and 4 bases, there was a span of 12 bases. The CDR3 DNA sequence: TGTGCCAGCAGCGTAGACAGGTCCACTGAAGCTTTCTTT. Amino acid sequence: CASSVDRSTEAFF.

The V gene is TRBV7-2, the J gene TRBJ2-1; possible D gene TRBD2, 5 bases. CDR1 and CDR2 from the germline V gene are SGHTA and FQGNSA. This CDR3 contains 17 residues. V lost 2 bases and J lost 1, with 15 bases in between. CDR3 residues: CASSLRVLRGSYNEQFF. The CDR3 coding sequence is TGTGCCAGCAGCTTAAGGGTCCTCCGGGGATCCTACAATGAGCAGTTCTTC.

In nucleotides, the CDR3 is TGTGCCAGCAGGGCAGAGGCAGATACGCAGTATTTT. It encodes CASRAEADTQYF. This chain links TRBV28 with TRBJ2-3, with unresolved D. The CDR3 sequence is 12 residues long. Germline V lookup: CDR1 MDHEN, CDR2 SYDVKM. The V end was cut by 6 bases, the J end by 4 bases, with 8 bases between.

This chain connects TRBV2 to TRBJ2-3; D is unresolved. This CDR3 comprises 16 residues. Deletions cut 1 base from V and 5 bases from J, with 16 bases between. Germline CDR1 SNHLY, CDR2 FYNNEI. The CDR3 region has the DNA TGTGCCAGCAGTGAAGGTCCGATCGGGCCCAAAGATACGCAGTATTTT. It codes for CASSEGPIGPKDTQYF.

The chain is built from TRBV7-8 and TRBJ2-7; D possibly corresponds to TRBD1 (6 bases). Germline CDR1 SGHVS, CDR2 FQNEAQ. Trimming cost V 1 base and J 1 base, with 14 bases left between them. The CDR3 has 16 residues. CDR3 bases: TGTGCCAGCAGCTTAGGGAGGACAGTTAGATCCTACGAGCAGTACGTC. It codes for CASSLGRTVRSYEQYV.

V gene TRBV2 combines with J gene TRBJ2-7; D perhaps matches TRBD2 (7 bases). The V and J ends lost 11 bases and 0 bases respectively, with 11 bases between them. CDR3 length equals 12 residues. Looked up from germline, CDR1 is SNHLY and CDR2 is FYNNEI. The chain's CDR3 is CAGGGLSYEQYF. Here the CDR3 DNA reads TGTGCCGGGGGGGGCCTCTCCTACGAGCAGTACTTC.

CDR3 sequence: CASSLPGVGTDTQYF. CDR3 coding DNA: TGTGCCAGCAGCCTACCAGGGGTCGGCACAGATACGCAGTATTTT. J is TRBJ2-3 and V is TRBV7-8, with D tentatively TRBD1 (6 bases). Germline V lookup: CDR1 SGHVS, CDR2 FQNEAQ. The CDR3 runs to 15 residues. Trimming removed 5 bases from V and 1 base from J, with 13 bases in between.

The V call is TRBV2, the J call TRBJ1-1, with a possible D match to TRBD1 (6 bases). V was cut by 7 bases and J by 1 base, with 10 bases left in between. The CDR3 consists of 13 residues. Germline CDR1 reads SNHLY; CDR2 reads FYNNEI. The CDR3 nucleotides read TGTGCCAGCAACGGACAGCCGAACACTGAAGCTTTCTTT. This sequence encodes CASNGQPNTEAFF.

This clone has a single count. This rearrangement joins TRBV6-6 to TRBJ2-3; TRBD2 agrees at 10 bases. The germline V gene encodes CDR1 MNHNY and CDR2 SVGAGI (reference sequence). J lost 3 bases, V lost 10 bases, and 13 bases had no gene match. The CDR3 is 16 residues long. The CDR3 protein is CATGEREGGVTDTQYF. CDR3 DNA: TGTGCCACCGGGGAGCGGGAGGGAGGTGTGACAGATACGCAGTATTTT.

The chain recombines TRBV21-1 with TRBJ1-1. TRBV21-1 is labeled a pseudogene. This CDR3 has 12 residues. The DNA for the CDR3 is TGTGCCAGTCCTCTTGGGGGGACTGAAGCTTTCTTT. This encodes CASPLGGTEAFF.

CDR3 residues: CASSIGRGGNQPQHF. CDR3 DNA: TGTGCCAGTAGTATAGGAAGGGGCGGCAATCAGCCCCAGCATTTT. The V call is TRBV19, the J call TRBJ1-5; tentative D call: TRBD1 (5 bases). V was trimmed by 1 base and J by 2 bases, leaving 9 bases between them. CDR1 is LNHDA, CDR2 SQIVND, per germline (reference sequence). The length of the CDR3 is 15 residues.

The V and J genes are TRBV9 and TRBJ1-3, with TRBD1 as a possible D gene (5 bases). The CDR3 loop spans 16 amino acids. V was trimmed by 0 bases and J by 11 bases, leaving 21 bases between them. Germline CDR1 is SGDLS and CDR2 is YYNGEE. The CDR3 is CASSVVLRETDCPIYF. The DNA for the CDR3 is TGTGCCAGCAGCGTAGTGCTGAGGGAGACAGATTGCCCCATATATTTT.

This clone appeared once. This rearrangement joins TRBV14 to TRBJ2-2; perhaps TRBD2 as D (5 bases). The V and J ends lost 4 bases and 2 bases respectively, with 11 bases between them. The CDR3 loop spans 15 amino acids. Per germline, CDR1 SGHDN and CDR2 FVKESK. CDR3 protein: CASSLRGINTGELFF. CDR3 DNA: TGTGCCAGCAGCCTTCGGGGAATTAACACCGGGGAGCTGTTTTTT.

The V and J genes are TRBV5-1 and TRBJ1-2; TRBD1 matches 7 bases. Germline V gene data show CDR1 as SGHRS and CDR2 as YFSETQ. The CDR3 is made up of 14 amino acids. The V and J ends lost 0 bases and 7 bases, in that order; junction bases with no gene match: 6. The CDR3 region has the DNA TGCGCCAGCAGCTTGGACAGGGGAGGGACTGGCTACACCTTC. This codes for CASSLDRGGTGYTF.

This chain connects TRBV7-3 to TRBJ2-7; 10 bases map to TRBD2. The CDR3 totals 14 residues. V lost 5 bases to trimming and J lost 6 bases; unmatched junction nucleotides: 7. CDR1 and CDR2 from the germline V gene are SGHTA and FQGTGA. The DNA for the CDR3 is TGTGCCAGCAGCGTGAGGCCTAGCGGGGGCGAGCAGTACTTC. Translated: CASSVRPSGGEQYF.